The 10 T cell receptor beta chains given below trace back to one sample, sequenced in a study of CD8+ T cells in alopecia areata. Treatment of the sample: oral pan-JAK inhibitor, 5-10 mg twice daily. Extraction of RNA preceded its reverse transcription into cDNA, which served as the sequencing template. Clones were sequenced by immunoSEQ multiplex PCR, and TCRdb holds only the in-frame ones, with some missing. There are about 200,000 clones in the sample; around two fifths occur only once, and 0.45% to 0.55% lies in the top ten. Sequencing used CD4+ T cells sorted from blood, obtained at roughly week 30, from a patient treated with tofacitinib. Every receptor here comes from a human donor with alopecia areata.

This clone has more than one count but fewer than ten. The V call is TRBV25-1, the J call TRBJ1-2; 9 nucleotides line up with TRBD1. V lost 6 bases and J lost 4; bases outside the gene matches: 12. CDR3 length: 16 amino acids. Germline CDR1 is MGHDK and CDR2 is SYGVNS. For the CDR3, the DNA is TGTGCCAGCAGCGGAGTAAATGGGACAGGGCGCTATGGCTACACCTTC. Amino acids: CASSGVNGTGRYGYTF.

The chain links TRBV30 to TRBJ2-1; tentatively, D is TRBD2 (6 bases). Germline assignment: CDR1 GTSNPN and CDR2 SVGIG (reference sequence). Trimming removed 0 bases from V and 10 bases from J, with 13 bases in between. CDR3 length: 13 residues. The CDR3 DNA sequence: TGTGCCTGGAGTGTTCGGACGGGGGAGGAGCAGTTCTTC. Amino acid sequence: CAWSVRTGEEQFF.

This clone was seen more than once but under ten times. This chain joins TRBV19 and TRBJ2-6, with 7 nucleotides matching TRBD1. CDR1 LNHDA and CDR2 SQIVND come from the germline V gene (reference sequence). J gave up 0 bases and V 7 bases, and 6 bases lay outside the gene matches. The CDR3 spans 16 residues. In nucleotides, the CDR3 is TGTGCCAGTACAGAGGGGGCCGTCTCTGGGGCCAACGTCCTGACTTTC. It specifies CASTEGAVSGANVLTF.

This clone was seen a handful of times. CDR3 coding DNA: TGTGCCAGTACCGTTGACCGGGGGTATGGCTACACCTTC. It is translated as CASTVDRGYGYTF. This chain joins TRBV19 and TRBJ1-2; tentative D call: TRBD1 (5 bases). CDR3 length: 13 residues. V was trimmed by 7 bases and J by 5 bases, leaving 14 bases between them. The germline V gene encodes CDR1 LNHDA and CDR2 SQIVND (reference sequence).

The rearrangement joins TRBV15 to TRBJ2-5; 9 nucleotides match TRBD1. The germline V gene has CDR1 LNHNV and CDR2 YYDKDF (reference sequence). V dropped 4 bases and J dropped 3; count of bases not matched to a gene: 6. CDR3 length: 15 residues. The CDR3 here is CATSIPGTGKETQYF. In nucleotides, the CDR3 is TGTGCCACCAGCATCCCTGGGACAGGGAAAGAGACCCAGTACTTC.

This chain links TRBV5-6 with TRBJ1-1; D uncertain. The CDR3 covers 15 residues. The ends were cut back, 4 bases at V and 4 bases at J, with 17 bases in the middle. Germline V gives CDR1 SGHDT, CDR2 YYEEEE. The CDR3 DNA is TGTGCCAGCAGCGGATGGGCCTCAAGGGTCACTGAAGCTTTCTTT. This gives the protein CASSGWASRVTEAFF.

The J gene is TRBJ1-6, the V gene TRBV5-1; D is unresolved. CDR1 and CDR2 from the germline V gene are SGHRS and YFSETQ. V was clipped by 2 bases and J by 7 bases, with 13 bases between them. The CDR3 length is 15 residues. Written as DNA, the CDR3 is TGCGCCAGCAGCTTAGCAGATTTAGGGAATTCACCCCTCCACTTT. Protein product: CASSLADLGNSPLHF. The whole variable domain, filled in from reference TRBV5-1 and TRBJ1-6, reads KAGVTQTPRYLIKTRGQQVTLSCSPISGHRSVSWYQQTPGQGLQFLFEYFSETQRNKGNFPGRFSGRQFSNSRSEMNVSTLELGDSALYLCASSLADLGNSPLHFGNGTRLTVT.

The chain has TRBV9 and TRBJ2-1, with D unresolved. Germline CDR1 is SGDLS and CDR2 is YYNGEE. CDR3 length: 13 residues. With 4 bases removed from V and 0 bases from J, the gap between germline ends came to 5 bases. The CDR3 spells CASSPSSYNEQFF. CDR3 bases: TGTGCCAGCAGCCCGTCCTCCTACAATGAGCAGTTCTTC.

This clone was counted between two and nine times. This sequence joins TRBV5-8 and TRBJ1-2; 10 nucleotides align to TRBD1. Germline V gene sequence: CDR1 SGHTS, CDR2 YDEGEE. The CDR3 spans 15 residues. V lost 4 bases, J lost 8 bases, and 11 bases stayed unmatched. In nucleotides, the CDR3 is TGTGCCAGCAGCCCGGACCGGGACAGGGGTAACGGCTACACCTTC. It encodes CASSPDRDRGNGYTF. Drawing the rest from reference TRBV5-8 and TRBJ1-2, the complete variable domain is EAGVTQSPTHLIKTRGQQATLRCSPISGHTSVYWYQQALGLGLQFLLWYDEGEERNRGNFPPRFSGRQFPNYSSELNVNALELEDSALYLCASSPDRDRGNGYTFGSGTRLTVV.

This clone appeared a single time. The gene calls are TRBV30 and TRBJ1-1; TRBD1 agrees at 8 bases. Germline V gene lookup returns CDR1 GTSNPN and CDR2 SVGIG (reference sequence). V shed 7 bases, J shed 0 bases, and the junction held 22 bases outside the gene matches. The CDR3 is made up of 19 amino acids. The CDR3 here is CASENSYRQGTRLNTEAFF. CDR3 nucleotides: TGTGCCTCAGAAAATAGTTACAGACAGGGGACAAGACTGAACACTGAAGCTTTCTTT.